This T cell receptor beta chain was recorded in a study of T cells in Graves' hyperthyroidism and ophthalmopathy. Findings and caveats of the study: Blood also carried most thyroid clonotypes expanded above 0.001.

Template material for amplifying TCR beta CDR3 regions consisted of RNA transcripts. Initially, a first-round RT-PCR of the TCR CDR3 employed the HTBI primer set. MiXCR was run by TCRdb on the multiplex PCR reads, yielding one entry per CDR3 protein. The sample contains 450,000 to 700,000 distinct CDR3 sequences, more than 45% of which appear only once. This clonotype was counted a few times. Its antigen is currently unknown. Germline CDR1 and CDR2: SEHNR and FQNEAQ (reference sequence). CDR3 length equals 12 residues. V was clipped by 5 bases and J by 8 bases, with 10 bases between them. Criteria for exclusion of patients were uncontrolled infection, other autoimmune disease, pregnancy or lactation.

The chain is built from TRBV7-9 and TRBJ2-1; D not certain. This clonotype was sampled from an adult woman with Graves' disease, either hyperthyroidism or ophthalmopathy (not recorded which). The sequenced sample was peripheral blood or thyroid tissue (not recorded which). In DNA, the CDR3 is TGTGCCAGCAGCACCATGTTGGATGAGCAGTTCTTC. The encoded protein is CASSTMLDEQFF.